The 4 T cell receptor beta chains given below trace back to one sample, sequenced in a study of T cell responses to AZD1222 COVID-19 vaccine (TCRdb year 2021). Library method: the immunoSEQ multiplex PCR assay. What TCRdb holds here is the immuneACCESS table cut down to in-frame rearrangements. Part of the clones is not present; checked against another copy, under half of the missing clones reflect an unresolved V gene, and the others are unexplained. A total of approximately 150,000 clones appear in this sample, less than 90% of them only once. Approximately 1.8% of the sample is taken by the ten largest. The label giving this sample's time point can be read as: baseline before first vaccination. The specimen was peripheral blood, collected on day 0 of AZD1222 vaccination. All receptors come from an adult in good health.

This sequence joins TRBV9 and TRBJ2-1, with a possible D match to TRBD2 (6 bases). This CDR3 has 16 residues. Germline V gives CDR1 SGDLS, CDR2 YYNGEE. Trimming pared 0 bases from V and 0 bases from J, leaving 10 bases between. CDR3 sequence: CASSVASDPSYNEQFF. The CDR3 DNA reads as TGTGCCAGCAGCGTAGCTAGCGACCCCTCCTACAATGAGCAGTTCTTC.

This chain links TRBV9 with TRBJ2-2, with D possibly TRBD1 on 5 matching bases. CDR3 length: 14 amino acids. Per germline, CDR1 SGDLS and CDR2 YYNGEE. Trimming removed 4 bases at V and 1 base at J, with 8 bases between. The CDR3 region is CASSSTGNTGELFF. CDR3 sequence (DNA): TGTGCCAGCAGCTCTACAGGGAACACCGGGGAGCTGTTTTTT.

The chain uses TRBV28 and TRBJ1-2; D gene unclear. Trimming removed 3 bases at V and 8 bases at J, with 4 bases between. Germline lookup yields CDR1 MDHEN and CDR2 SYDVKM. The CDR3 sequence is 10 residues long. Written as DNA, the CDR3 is TGTGCCAGCAGTTTTCGGGGCTACACCTTC. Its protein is CASSFRGYTF.

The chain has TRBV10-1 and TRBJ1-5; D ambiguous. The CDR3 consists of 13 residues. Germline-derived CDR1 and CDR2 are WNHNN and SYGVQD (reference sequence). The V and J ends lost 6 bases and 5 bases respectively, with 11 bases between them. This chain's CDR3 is CASSARWDQPQHF. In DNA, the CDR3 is TGCGCCAGCAGCGCCCGATGGGATCAGCCCCAGCATTTT.